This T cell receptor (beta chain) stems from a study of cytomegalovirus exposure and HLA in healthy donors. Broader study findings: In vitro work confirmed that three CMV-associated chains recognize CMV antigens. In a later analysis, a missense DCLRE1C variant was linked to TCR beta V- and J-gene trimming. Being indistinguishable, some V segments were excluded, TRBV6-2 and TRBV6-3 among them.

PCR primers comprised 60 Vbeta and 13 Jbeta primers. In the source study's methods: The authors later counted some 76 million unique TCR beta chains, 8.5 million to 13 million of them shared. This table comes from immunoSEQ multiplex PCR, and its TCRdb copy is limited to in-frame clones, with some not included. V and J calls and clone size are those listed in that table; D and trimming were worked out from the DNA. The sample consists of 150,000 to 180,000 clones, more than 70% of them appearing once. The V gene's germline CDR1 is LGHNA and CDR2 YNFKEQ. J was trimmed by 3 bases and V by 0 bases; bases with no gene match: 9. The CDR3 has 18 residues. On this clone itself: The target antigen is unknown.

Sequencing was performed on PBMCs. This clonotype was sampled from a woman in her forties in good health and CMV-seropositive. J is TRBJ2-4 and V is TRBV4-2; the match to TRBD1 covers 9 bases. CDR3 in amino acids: CASSQELGTGSSKNIQYF. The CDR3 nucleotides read TGTGCCAGCAGCCAAGAATTAGGGACAGGGAGTAGCAAAAACATTCAGTACTTC.